The 26 T cell receptor beta chains given below trace back to one sample, sequenced in a study of T cells after yellow fever vaccination. TCRdb re-derived calls from the 5' RACE reads in MiXCR, one entry per CDR3 protein. The sample records 200,000 to 300,000 distinct CDR3 sequences, roughly 13% being singletons. Sample: CD4+ T cells sorted from PBMCs, taken 45 days after the yellow fever booster vaccination. These receptors originate from a man aged 25-45 years who received the YFV17D yellow fever vaccine.

The chain is built from TRBV5-1 and TRBJ2-5; TRBD2 matches at 9 bases. V trimming: 5 bases; J trimming: 3 bases; junction bases outside the gene matches: 5. There are 14 residues in the CDR3. Germline CDR1 reads SGHRS; CDR2 reads YFSETQ. CDR3 in amino acids: CASSRSGGKETQYF. The CDR3 nucleotides are TGCGCCAGCAGTAGGAGCGGGGGGAAAGAGACCCAGTACTTC.

The sample holds a few counts of this clonotype. The CDR3 DNA reads as TGTGCCAGCAGCTTAACCCACTCACTTGAGCAGTTCTTC. This translates into CASSLTHSLEQFF. The chain joins TRBV7-8 to TRBJ2-1; D unclear. CDR3 size: 13 residues. The V gene lost 2 bases and the J gene lost 9 bases, with 11 bases spanning the gap. Germline lookup yields CDR1 SGHVS and CDR2 FQNEAQ.

J is TRBJ2-7 and V is TRBV10-3; no reliable D call. This CDR3 is 12 amino acids long. CDR1 ENHRY and CDR2 SYGVKD come from the germline V gene. V was cut by 6 bases and J by 1 base, with 7 bases left in between. For the CDR3, the DNA is TGTGCCATCAGAGGGCCTTCCTACGAGCAGTACTTC. It specifies CAIRGPSYEQYF.

This clonotype was seen a handful of times. Written as DNA, the CDR3 is TGTGCCACCTCAGTAGCAAATACGCAGTATTTT. It codes for CATSVANTQYF. The chain combines TRBV12-3 or TRBV12-4 with TRBJ2-3, with D unresolved. Trimming shortened V by 10 bases and J by 7 bases, and 12 bases separated the two germline ends. The CDR3 extends over 11 amino acids.

The rearrangement uses TRBV20-1 and TRBJ1-6; 9 bases fit TRBD1. J was trimmed by 10 bases and V by 2 bases; bases with no gene match: 12. From germline, CDR1 is DFQATT and CDR2 SNEGSKA (reference sequence). This CDR3 spans 16 amino acids. CDR3 in amino acids: CSARRSGGQGASPLHF. The CDR3 DNA sequence: TGCAGTGCTAGACGAAGTGGGGGACAGGGTGCGTCACCCCTCCACTTT.

The chain joins TRBV27 to TRBJ2-7, with TRBD1 matching 7 bases. V shed 3 bases, J shed 3 bases, and the junction held 2 bases outside the gene matches. The V gene's germline CDR1 is MNHEY and CDR2 SMNVEV (reference sequence). The CDR3 runs 13 residues. Here the CDR3 DNA reads TGTGCCAGCAGTTTCCACAGGGGCTACGAGCAGTACTTC. This sequence encodes CASSFHRGYEQYF.

The CDR3, as DNA: TGTGCCAGCTCATCGACAGGGAATGGAAACACCATATATTTT. Translation gives CASSSTGNGNTIYF. V gene TRBV18 combines with J gene TRBJ1-3, with 7 bases aligning to TRBD1. The CDR3 contains 14 residues. The germline gives CDR1 KGHSH, CDR2 LQKENI. V was clipped by 5 bases and J by 3 bases; unmatched bases: 4.

This clonotype turned up a few times. The chain recombines TRBV7-2 with TRBJ2-3; D unclear. Germline V gene sequence: CDR1 SGHTA, CDR2 FQGNSA. The CDR3 covers 17 residues. Deletions cut 3 bases from V and 0 bases from J, with 16 bases between. Here the CDR3 DNA reads TGTGCCAGCAGCTTCGGCTTCAGGCCCTCTAGCACAGATACGCAGTATTTT. This translates into CASSFGFRPSSTDTQYF.

This clonotype was recorded a few times. This sequence joins TRBV7-9 and TRBJ2-1; possibly TRBD2 for D (6 bases). Between the trimmed V and J ends, which lost 5 bases and 7 bases, there was a span of 9 bases. There are 12 residues in the CDR3. Germline V gives CDR1 SEHNR, CDR2 FQNEAQ (reference sequence). Here the CDR3 reads CASSTTRNEQFF. In DNA form, the CDR3 reads TGTGCCAGCAGCACGACTAGAAATGAGCAGTTCTTC.

This clonotype has a count of ten or more. This rearrangement joins TRBV7-2 to TRBJ2-1; maybe TRBD2 (5 bases). Germline CDR1 reads SGHTA; CDR2 reads FQGNSA. Trimming removed 5 bases from V and 9 bases from J, with 14 bases in between. The CDR3 is 13 amino acids. CDR3 protein: CASSREGYGEQFF. CDR3 DNA: TGTGCCAGCAGCCGGGAAGGGTACGGTGAGCAGTTCTTC.

The V call is TRBV5-1, the J call TRBJ2-5; TRBD1 agrees at 10 bases. The CDR3 is 14 amino acids. The germline CDR1 and CDR2 sequences are SGHRS and YFSETQ. V dropped 4 bases and J dropped 4; count of bases not matched to a gene: 4. The CDR3 loop is CASSNGQGGETQYF. CDR3 coding DNA: TGCGCCAGCAGCAACGGACAGGGGGGAGAGACCCAGTACTTC.

This clonotype occurred a few times. This chain uses TRBV5-1 with TRBJ2-2; TRBD1 aligns across 7 bases. V shed 4 bases, J shed 0 bases, and the junction held 9 bases outside the gene matches. The V gene's germline CDR1 is SGHRS and CDR2 YFSETQ. The CDR3 spans 17 residues. The CDR3 DNA sequence: TGCGCCAGCAGCATTATCAGGGGGTTACCGAACACCGGGGAGCTGTTTTTT. Its protein is CASSIIRGLPNTGELFF.

The rearrangement links TRBV18 to TRBJ2-1; TRBD2 matches 11 bases. The ends lost 8 bases at V and 10 bases at J; junction bases unmatched: 7. In germline, CDR1 is KGHSH, CDR2 LQKENI. CDR3 size: 13 residues. The CDR3 DNA sequence: TGTGCCAGCGCGATTGGGACTAGCGGCGAGCAGTTCTTC. Translation gives CASAIGTSGEQFF.

This clonotype showed up just once. Its ends do not fully match the called genes, so a read error is possible. This sequence joins TRBV11-3 and TRBJ2-1, with 10 bases that match TRBD2. CDR3 length: 13 residues. The germline V gene has CDR1 SGHNT and CDR2 YENEEA. The CDR3 bases are TGTACCAGCAGCAAACTAGCGGGGAATGAGCAGTTCTTC. This sequence encodes CTSSKLAGNEQFF.

This rearrangement joins TRBV5-1 to TRBJ2-2; D remains ambiguous. The CDR3 sequence is 12 residues long. Trimming shortened V by 6 bases and J by 1 base, and 4 bases separated the two germline ends. The germline V gene has CDR1 SGHRS and CDR2 YFSETQ. CDR3 sequence reads: CASKGNTGELFF. The CDR3 nucleotides are TGCGCCAGCAAAGGGAACACCGGGGAGCTGTTTTTT. Supplemented by reference TRBV5-1 and TRBJ2-2, the full variable domain reads KAGVTQTPRYLIKTRGQQVTLSCSPISGHRSVSWYQQTPGQGLQFLFEYFSETQRNKGNFPGRFSGRQFSNSRSEMNVSTLELGDSALYLCASKGNTGELFFGEGSRLTVL.

This clonotype came up once. A much bigger clone sits one base away, suggesting this may be a read error. The chain uses TRBV7-2 and TRBJ2-7; 10 bases line up with TRBD2. The length of the CDR3 is 16 residues. The V and J ends lost 5 bases and 3 bases, in that order; junction bases with no gene match: 10. The germline CDR1 and CDR2 sequences are SGHTA and FQGNSA. CDR3 region: CASSAAGTSAYYEQYF. CDR3 coding DNA: TGTGCCAGCAGCGCAGCCGGGACTAGCGCCTACTACGAGCAGTACTTC.

This sequence joins TRBV12-3 or TRBV12-4 and TRBJ2-2; TRBD2 agrees at 9 bases. With 3 bases clipped from V and 3 bases from J, the junction kept 5 bases outside the gene matches. This CDR3 has 16 residues. Here the CDR3 reads CASSLYGGRDTGELFF. CDR3 coding DNA: TGTGCCAGCAGTTTGTATGGCGGGAGGGACACCGGGGAGCTGTTTTTT.

The table lists this clonotype with many counts. The rearrangement links TRBV20-1 to TRBJ2-1; 7 bases are a match to TRBD1. The CDR3 spans 15 residues. Trimming cost V 4 bases and J 6 bases; bases outside gene matches: 12. Germline CDR1 is DFQATT and CDR2 is SNEGSKA (reference sequence). The CDR3 sequence is CSAIDFRTGTNEQFF. CDR3 sequence (DNA): TGCAGTGCTATTGACTTCCGGACAGGAACCAATGAGCAGTTCTTC.

The chain links TRBV18 to TRBJ2-5, with a weak D call TRBD2 (6 bases). Trimming removed 6 bases from V and 4 bases from J, with 12 bases in between. CDR3 length equals 13 residues. Per germline, CDR1 KGHSH and CDR2 LQKENI. In DNA, the CDR3 is TGTGCCAGCTCCCCGGGACTCCCAGAGACCCAGTACTTC. Its protein is CASSPGLPETQYF.

This clonotype was counted only a few times. The chain recombines TRBV28 with TRBJ2-1; D possibly uses TRBD1 or TRBD2 (5 bases each). CDR1 and CDR2 (germline): MDHEN, SYDVKM. This CDR3 region has 14 residues. V lost 5 bases and J lost 15, with 23 bases in between. CDR3 in DNA: TGTGCCAGCAGTGACCAAAAACCAGGGACGGGTGGGTTCTTC. Its translation is CASSDQKPGTGGFF. The complete variable domain, with remaining parts taken from reference TRBV28 and TRBJ2-1, reads DVKVTQSSRYLVKRTGEKVFLECVQDMDHENMFWYRQDPGLGLRLIYFSYDVKMKEKGDIPEGYSVSREKKERFSLILESASTNQTSMYLCASSDQKPGTGGFFGPGTRLTVL.

The table lists this clonotype with a few counts. The chain's CDR3 is CASSLGSTSGAYEQYF. The CDR3 nucleotides read TGCGCCAGCAGCTTGGGAAGTACTAGCGGGGCCTACGAGCAGTACTTC. The gene calls are TRBV5-1 and TRBJ2-7; 10 bases map to TRBD2. The germline gives CDR1 SGHRS, CDR2 YFSETQ. This CDR3 is 16 amino acids long. V dropped 0 bases and J dropped 2; count of bases not matched to a gene: 5.

Remarks on this clonotype: One end of the junction is discordant with germline, which a read error may explain. V and J are TRBV24-1 and TRBJ2-2; maybe TRBD2 (6 bases). The CDR3 has 15 amino acids. Germline-derived CDR1 and CDR2 are KGHDR and SFDVKD. Here the CDR3 DNA reads TGTGCCGCCAGCCCCGCCGGGGGACGGACCGGGGAGCTGTTTTTT. It translates to CAASPAGGRTGELFF.

This clonotype was observed a handful of times. This chain connects TRBV20-1 to TRBJ2-7; TRBD2 matches at 11 bases. V lost 0 bases and J lost 4; bases outside the gene matches: 2. CDR3 length: 14 residues. Per germline, CDR1 DFQATT and CDR2 SNEGSKA (reference sequence). Here the CDR3 reads CSARDTSGSYEQYF. The CDR3 DNA reads TGCAGTGCTAGAGATACTAGCGGGAGTTACGAGCAGTACTTC.

The chain carries TRBV5-6 and TRBJ2-5; possible D gene TRBD1, 7 bases. The CDR3 length is 17 residues. Trimming removed 4 bases from V and 0 bases from J, with 19 bases in between. Germline values: CDR1 SGHDT, CDR2 YYEEEE. Here the CDR3 DNA reads TGTGCCAGCAGCCCGCTAAGCAGGGGGGCCTACCAAGAGACCCAGTACTTC. It translates to CASSPLSRGAYQETQYF.

This clonotype was picked up many times. The rearrangement joins TRBV7-2 to TRBJ1-2; tentatively, D is TRBD1 (5 bases). The CDR3 runs 13 residues. The germline V gene encodes CDR1 SGHTA and CDR2 FQGNSA. Trimming shortened V by 5 bases and J by 4 bases, and 11 bases separated the two germline ends. The CDR3 here is CASSPPGLYGYTF. DNA for the CDR3: TGTGCCAGCAGCCCCCCGGGACTCTATGGCTACACCTTC.

The chain employs TRBV12-3 or TRBV12-4 and TRBJ2-3; possible D gene TRBD2, 7 bases. Deletions cut 1 base from V and 6 bases from J, with 14 bases between. This CDR3 comprises 15 residues. CDR3 amino acids: CASSLEGGLADTQYF. The CDR3 DNA sequence: TGTGCCAGCAGTTTAGAGGGGGGGCTAGCCGATACGCAGTATTTT.